This T cell receptor beta chain was sequenced during a study of control samples from healthy donors and cancer patients. Libraries were prepared by immunoSEQ multiplex PCR; TCRdb keeps only in-frame clonotypes and omits some of them. The sample holds 150,000 to 200,000 clones, 91% seen once. V lost 3 bases and J lost 2, with 11 bases in between. This CDR3 region has 15 residues. CDR1 is SNHLY and CDR2 is FYNNEI in the germline V gene. The sequenced material came from blood. V usage is TRBV2 and J usage is TRBJ2-1; tentative D call: TRBD2 (6 bases). This clonotype was obtained from a woman aged 30 to 39 in good health. The CDR3 bases are TGTGCCAGCAGTGAGGCCTGGACTACCTACAATGAGCAGTTCTTC. Translating gives CASSEAWTTYNEQFF.